Shown below are 13 T cell receptor beta chains from a single sample sequenced in a study of T cell changes during pregnancy in multiple sclerosis. Libraries were prepared by immunoSEQ multiplex PCR; TCRdb keeps only in-frame clonotypes and omits some of them. Of about 21,000 clones detected, 88% appear once; the ten largest clones hold approximately 5%. The specimen comprised CD8+ T cells from peripheral blood mononuclear cells, sampled after pregnancy. The receptor set was obtained from a female donor in good health, enrolled as a control in a pregnancy study.

The chain combines TRBV7-9 with TRBJ1-2; perhaps TRBD1 as D (5 bases). Looked up from germline, CDR1 is SEHNR and CDR2 is FQNEAQ (reference sequence). This CDR3 spans 14 amino acids. With 8 bases removed from V and 4 bases from J, the gap between germline ends came to 17 bases. CDR3 nucleotide sequence: TGTGCCAGCGCCCCTCAGGGATCAAGCTATGGCTACACCTTC. It encodes CASAPQGSSYGYTF.

V usage is TRBV7-2 and J usage is TRBJ2-1; 9 nucleotides align to TRBD1. CDR1 and CDR2 from the germline V gene are SGHTA and FQGNSA. This CDR3 has 17 residues. The ends lost 4 bases at V and 4 bases at J; junction bases unmatched: 11. CDR3 residues: CASSSPYRGLRYNEQFF. As DNA, the CDR3 is TGTGCCAGCAGCTCCCCCTACAGGGGGCTAAGGTACAATGAGCAGTTCTTC.

The chain links TRBV2 to TRBJ1-2, with a possible D match to TRBD1 (6 bases). The CDR3 loop spans 13 amino acids. V gave up 1 base and J gave up 8 bases, with 11 bases separating them. CDR1 SNHLY and CDR2 FYNNEI come from the germline V gene. This CDR3 is CASSEGAGDGYTF. Here the CDR3 DNA reads TGTGCCAGCAGTGAAGGAGCAGGGGACGGCTACACCTTC.

This chain joins TRBV18 and TRBJ1-1, with unresolved D. Germline values: CDR1 KGHSH, CDR2 LQKENI. V lost 4 bases to trimming and J lost 5 bases, with 8 bases between them. CDR3 length: 12 residues. CDR3 in amino acids: CASSREGTEAFF. CDR3 sequence (DNA): TGTGCCAGCTCACGAGAGGGAACTGAAGCTTTCTTT. Variable domain in full (rest from reference TRBV18 and TRBJ1-1): NAGVMQNPRHLVRRRGQEARLRCSPMKGHSHVYWYRQLPEEGLKFMVYLQKENIIDESGMPKERFSAEFPKEGPSILRIQQVVRGDSAAYFCASSREGTEAFFGQGTRLTVV.

In regard to this clone: Different DNA sequences within this sample yield the same CDR3. This chain links TRBV6-4 with TRBJ2-3, with a tentative D call TRBD1 (6 bases). Trimming left V 4 bases short and J 1 base short, with 6 bases between. CDR1 and CDR2 from the germline V gene are MRHNA and SNTAGT. This CDR3 is built from 13 residues. The CDR3 DNA reads TGTGCCAGCAGTGGGACAGGCACAGATACGCAGTATTTT. Its protein is CASSGTGTDTQYF.

The chain links TRBV19 to TRBJ2-7, with D possibly matching TRBD2 (6 bases). V shed 5 bases and J shed 9 bases, with 17 bases lying between them. Per germline, CDR1 LNHDA and CDR2 SQIVND (reference sequence). This CDR3 is 13 amino acids long. The CDR3 DNA reads as TGTGCCAGTAGTTCCGGCGGAGGGCTTTTGCAGTACTTC. Translating gives CASSSGGGLLQYF.

J is TRBJ1-3 and V is TRBV4-1; D is possibly TRBD1 (5 bases). The CDR3 runs 15 residues. V lost 0 bases and J lost 10, with 16 bases in between. CDR1 MGHRA and CDR2 YSYEKL come from the germline V gene. This CDR3 reads CASSQDRGNALTIYF. CDR3 coding DNA: TGCGCCAGCAGCCAAGATCGGGGGAATGCTTTAACCATATATTTT.

V usage is TRBV5-6 and J usage is TRBJ2-3; the match to TRBD2 covers 7 bases. Germline V CDR1 and CDR2: SGHDT, YYEEEE. Germline trimming cut 0 bases from V and 5 bases from J; bases unmatched to any gene: 6. CDR3 size: 15 residues. As DNA, the CDR3 is TGTGCCAGCAGCTTGGCCTCGGGGGGTAGAGATACGCAGTATTTT. The encoded protein is CASSLASGGRDTQYF. Full variable domain (remainder filled in from reference TRBV5-6 and TRBJ2-3): DAGVTQSPTHLIKTRGQQVTLRCSPKSGHDTVSWYQQALGQGPQFIFQYYEEEERQRGNFPDRFSGHQFPNYSSELNVNALLLGDSALYLCASSLASGGRDTQYFGPGTRLTVL.

V is TRBV5-6 and J is TRBJ2-1, with TRBD1 as a possible D gene (6 bases). V was cut by 4 bases and J by 10 bases, with 18 bases left in between. CDR3 length equals 14 residues. CDR1 and CDR2 from the germline V gene are SGHDT and YYEEEE. The CDR3 spells CASSLGQTFTEQFF. The CDR3 DNA sequence: TGTGCCAGCAGCCTAGGACAGACCTTCACCGAGCAGTTCTTC.

The gene calls are TRBV14 and TRBJ2-3; D ambiguous. Germline lookup yields CDR1 SGHDN and CDR2 FVKESK. The CDR3 spans 15 residues. V lost 4 bases and J lost 0, with 11 bases in between. The CDR3 sequence: CASSPFGSSTDTQYF. The CDR3, as DNA: TGTGCCAGCAGCCCTTTCGGGTCTAGCACAGATACGCAGTATTTT.

In this sample, this clone turned up a few times. The chain couples TRBV7-9 to TRBJ2-5; 11 positions agree with TRBD1. CDR3 length: 15 residues. J lost 4 bases, V lost 5 bases, and 6 bases had no gene match. Germline V gene data show CDR1 as SEHNR and CDR2 as FQNEAQ (reference sequence). This chain's CDR3 is CASSLTGTGGETQYF. In DNA, the CDR3 is TGTGCCAGCAGCCTTACCGGGACAGGGGGAGAGACCCAGTACTTC.

This clone occurred once. The chain couples TRBV4-1 to TRBJ2-3; 11 bases match TRBD2. CDR3 length: 19 residues. V shed 0 bases and J 0 bases; nucleotides not matched to a gene: 8. Germline CDR1 MGHRA, CDR2 YSYEKL. The CDR3: CASSQENLAGGTSTDTQYF. In nucleotides, the CDR3 is TGCGCCAGCAGCCAAGAAAATCTAGCGGGGGGCACTAGCACAGATACGCAGTATTTT.

The chain employs TRBV30 and TRBJ1-4; TRBD1 is a possible D gene (5 bases). Germline CDR1 reads GTSNPN; CDR2 reads SVGIG (reference sequence). This CDR3 region has 14 residues. The V and J ends lost 4 bases and 8 bases respectively, with 17 bases between them. CDR3 coding DNA: TGTGCCTGGATGTCTATTCGGGCAGGGGAAAAACTGTTTTTT. This translates into CAWMSIRAGEKLFF.